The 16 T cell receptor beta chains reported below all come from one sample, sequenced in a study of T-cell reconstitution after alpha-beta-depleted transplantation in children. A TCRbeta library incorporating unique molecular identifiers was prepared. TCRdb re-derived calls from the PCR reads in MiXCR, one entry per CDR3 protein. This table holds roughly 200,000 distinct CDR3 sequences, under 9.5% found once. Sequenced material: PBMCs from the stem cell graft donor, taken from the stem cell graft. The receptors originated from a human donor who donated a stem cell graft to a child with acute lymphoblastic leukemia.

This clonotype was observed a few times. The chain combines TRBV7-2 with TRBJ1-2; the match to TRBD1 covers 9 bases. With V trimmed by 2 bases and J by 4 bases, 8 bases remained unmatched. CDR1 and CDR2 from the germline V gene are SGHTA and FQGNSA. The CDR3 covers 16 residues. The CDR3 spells CASSLLADRGGYGYTF. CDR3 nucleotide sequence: TGTGCCAGCAGCTTACTCGCGGACAGGGGTGGCTATGGCTACACCTTC.

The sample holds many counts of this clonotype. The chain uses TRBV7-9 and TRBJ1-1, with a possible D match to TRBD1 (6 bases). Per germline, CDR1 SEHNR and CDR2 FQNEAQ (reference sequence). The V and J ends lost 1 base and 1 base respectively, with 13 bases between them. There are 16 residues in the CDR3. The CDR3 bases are TGTGCCAGCAGCTTAGGGGGGGGCAGGTCGAACACTGAAGCTTTCTTT. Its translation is CASSLGGGRSNTEAFF.

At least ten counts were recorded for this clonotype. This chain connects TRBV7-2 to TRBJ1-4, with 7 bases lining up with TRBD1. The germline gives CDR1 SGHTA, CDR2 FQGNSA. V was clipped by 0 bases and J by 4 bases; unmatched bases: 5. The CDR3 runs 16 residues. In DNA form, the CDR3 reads TGTGCCAGCAGCTTAGCCACCCAGGGGGGTAATGAAAAACTGTTTTTT. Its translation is CASSLATQGGNEKLFF.

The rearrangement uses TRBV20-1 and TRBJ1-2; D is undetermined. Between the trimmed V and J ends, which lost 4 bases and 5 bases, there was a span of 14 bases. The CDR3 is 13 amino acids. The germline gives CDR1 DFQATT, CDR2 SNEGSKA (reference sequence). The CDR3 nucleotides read TGCAGTGCTACGACCCGGGCCCGATATGGCTACACCTTC. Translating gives CSATTRARYGYTF.

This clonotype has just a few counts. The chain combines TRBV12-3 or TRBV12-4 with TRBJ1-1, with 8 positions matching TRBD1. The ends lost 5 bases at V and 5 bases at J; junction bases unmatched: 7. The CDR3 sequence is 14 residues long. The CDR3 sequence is CASSTMTGATEAFF. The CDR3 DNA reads TGTGCCAGCAGTACTATGACAGGGGCTACTGAAGCTTTCTTT.

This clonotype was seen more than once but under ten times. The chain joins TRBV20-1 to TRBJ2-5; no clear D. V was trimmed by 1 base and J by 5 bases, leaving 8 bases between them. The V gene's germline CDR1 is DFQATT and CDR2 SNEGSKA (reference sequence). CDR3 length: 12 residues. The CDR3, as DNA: TGCAGTGCTAGAGGGACCCCGGAGACCCAGTACTTC. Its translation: CSARGTPETQYF.

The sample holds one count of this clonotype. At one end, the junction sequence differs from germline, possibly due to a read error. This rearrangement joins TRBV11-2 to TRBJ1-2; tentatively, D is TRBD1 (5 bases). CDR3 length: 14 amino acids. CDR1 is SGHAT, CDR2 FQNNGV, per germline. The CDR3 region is CTSSLTRGDYGYTF. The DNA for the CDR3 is TGTACCAGCAGCTTGACGCGGGGCGACTATGGCTACACCTTC.

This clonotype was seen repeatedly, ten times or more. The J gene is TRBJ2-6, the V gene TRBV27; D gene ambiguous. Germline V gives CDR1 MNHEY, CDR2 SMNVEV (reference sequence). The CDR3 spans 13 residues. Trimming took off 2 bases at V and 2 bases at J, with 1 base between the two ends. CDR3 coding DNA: TGTGCCAGCAGTTTAACTGGGGCCAACGTCCTGACTTTC. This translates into CASSLTGANVLTF.

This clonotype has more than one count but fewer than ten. CDR3 DNA sequence: TGTGCCACCAGTGCAGGGCTTAGCTCCTACAATGAGCAGTTCTTC. Protein sequence: CATSAGLSSYNEQFF. V usage is TRBV24-1 and J usage is TRBJ2-1, with a possible D match to TRBD1 (5 bases). Germline V gene sequence: CDR1 KGHDR, CDR2 SFDVKD. V shed 5 bases and J shed 0 bases, with 10 bases lying between them. This CDR3 region has 15 residues.

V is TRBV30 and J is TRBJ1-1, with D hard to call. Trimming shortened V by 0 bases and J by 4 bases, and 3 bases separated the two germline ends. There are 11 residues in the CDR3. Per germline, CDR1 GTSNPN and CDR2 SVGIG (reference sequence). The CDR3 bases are TGTGCCTGGAGTGTTGGCACTGAAGCTTTCTTT. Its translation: CAWSVGTEAFF.

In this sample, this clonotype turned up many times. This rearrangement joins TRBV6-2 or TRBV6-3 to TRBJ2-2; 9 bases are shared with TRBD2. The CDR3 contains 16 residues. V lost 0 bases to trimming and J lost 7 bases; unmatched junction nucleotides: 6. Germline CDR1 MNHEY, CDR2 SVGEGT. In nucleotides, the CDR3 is TGTGCCAGCAGTTACTCCTGGACTAGCGTAGTCGGGGAGCTGTTTTTT. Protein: CASSYSWTSVVGELFF.

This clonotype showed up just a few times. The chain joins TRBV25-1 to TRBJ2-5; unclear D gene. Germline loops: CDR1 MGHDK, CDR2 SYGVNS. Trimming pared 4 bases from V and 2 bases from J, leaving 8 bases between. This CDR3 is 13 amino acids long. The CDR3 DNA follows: TGTGCCAGCAGTGGACGCCTACAAGAGACCCAGTACTTC. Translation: CASSGRLQETQYF.

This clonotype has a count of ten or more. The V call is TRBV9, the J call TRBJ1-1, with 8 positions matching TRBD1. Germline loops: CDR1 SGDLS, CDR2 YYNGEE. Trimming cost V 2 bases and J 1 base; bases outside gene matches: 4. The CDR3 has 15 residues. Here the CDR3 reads CASSVTTGANTEAFF. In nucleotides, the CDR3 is TGTGCCAGCAGCGTTACGACAGGGGCGAACACTGAAGCTTTCTTT.

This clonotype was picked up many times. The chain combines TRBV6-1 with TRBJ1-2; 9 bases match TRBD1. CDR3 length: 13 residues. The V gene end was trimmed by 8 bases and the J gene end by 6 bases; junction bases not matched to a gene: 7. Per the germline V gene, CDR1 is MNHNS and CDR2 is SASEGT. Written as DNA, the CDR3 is TGTGCCAGCGTCGAAACAGGGGGCAATGGCTACACCTTC. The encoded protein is CASVETGGNGYTF.

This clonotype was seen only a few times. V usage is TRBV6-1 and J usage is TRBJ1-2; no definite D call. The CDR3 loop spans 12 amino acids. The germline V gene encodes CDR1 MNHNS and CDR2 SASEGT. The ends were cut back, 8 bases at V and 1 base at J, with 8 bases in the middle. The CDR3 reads CASRQYNYGYTF. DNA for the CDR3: TGTGCCAGCCGTCAATATAACTATGGCTACACCTTC.

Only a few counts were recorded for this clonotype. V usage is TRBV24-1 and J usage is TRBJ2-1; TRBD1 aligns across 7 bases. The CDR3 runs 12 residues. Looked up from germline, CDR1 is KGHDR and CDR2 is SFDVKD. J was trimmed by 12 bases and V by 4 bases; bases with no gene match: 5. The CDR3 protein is CATSDRTGGQFF. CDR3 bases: TGTGCCACCAGTGACCGGACAGGCGGGCAGTTCTTC.